This T cell receptor beta chain originates from a study of blood T cell repertoires in COVID-19. Across the whole study: Specimens from acute and convalescent COVID-19 originated in the United States, Italy and Spain. From T cells, B-cell-depleted T cells, or PBMCs came the material, which was cDNA or gDNA.

This clone was detected only a few times. In the original analysis: Amplified reference gene primers provided the basis for estimating nucleated cell counts. Generated by immunoSEQ multiplex PCR, the TCRdb table keeps only in-frame clones and is missing some. V and J calls and clone size are as listed in that table; D and trimming were resolved from the DNA. Of 250,000 to 300,000 clones listed, under 90% are singletons. The CDR3 sequence is 14 residues long. Germline CDR1 and CDR2: LNHNV and YYDKDF (reference sequence). The trim removed 0 bases at V and 6 bases at J, leaving 4 bases unmatched. The sample was peripheral blood. This TCR was sampled from an older woman with active or convalescent COVID-19. The chain carries TRBV15 and TRBJ2-7; 8 bases are shared with TRBD1. The CDR3 coding sequence is TGTGCCACCAGCAGAGATCAGGGGGCGGGCGAGCAGTACTTC. It yields the protein CATSRDQGAGEQYF. The variable domain in full, completed from reference TRBV15 and TRBJ2-7, reads DAMVIQNPRYQVTQFGKPVTLSCSQTLNHNVMYWYQQKSSQAPKLLFHYYDKDFNNEADTPDNFQSRRPNTSFCFLDIRSPGLGDTAMYLCATSRDQGAGEQYFGPGTRLTVT.